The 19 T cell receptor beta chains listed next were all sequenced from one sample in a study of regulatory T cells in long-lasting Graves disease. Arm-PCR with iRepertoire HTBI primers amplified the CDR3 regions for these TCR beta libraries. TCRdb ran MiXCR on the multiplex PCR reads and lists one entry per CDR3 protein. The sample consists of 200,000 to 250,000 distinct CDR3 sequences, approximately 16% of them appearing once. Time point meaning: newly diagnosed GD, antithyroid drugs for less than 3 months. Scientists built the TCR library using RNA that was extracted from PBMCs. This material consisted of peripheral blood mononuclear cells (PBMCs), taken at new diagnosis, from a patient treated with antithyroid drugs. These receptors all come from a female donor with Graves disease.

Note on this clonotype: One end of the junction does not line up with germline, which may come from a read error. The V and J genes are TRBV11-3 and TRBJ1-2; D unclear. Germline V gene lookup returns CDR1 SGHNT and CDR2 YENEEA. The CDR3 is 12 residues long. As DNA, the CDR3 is TGTGCCAGCAGCTTAGAGAGGCTGGGCTACGCCTTC. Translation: CASSLERLGYAF.

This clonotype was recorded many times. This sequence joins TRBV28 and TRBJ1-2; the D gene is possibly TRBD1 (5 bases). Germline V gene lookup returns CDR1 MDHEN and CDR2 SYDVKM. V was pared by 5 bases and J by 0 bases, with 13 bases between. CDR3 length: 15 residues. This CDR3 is CASSTLTVPNYGYTF. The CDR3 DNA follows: TGTGCCAGCAGTACCTTGACAGTCCCTAACTATGGCTACACCTTC.

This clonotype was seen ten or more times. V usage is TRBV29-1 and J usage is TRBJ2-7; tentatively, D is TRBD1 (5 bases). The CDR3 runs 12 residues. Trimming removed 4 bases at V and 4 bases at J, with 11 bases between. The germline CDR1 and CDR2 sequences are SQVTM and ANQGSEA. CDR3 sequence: CSVGQYLYEQYF. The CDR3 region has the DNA TGCAGCGTTGGACAGTACCTATACGAGCAGTACTTC.

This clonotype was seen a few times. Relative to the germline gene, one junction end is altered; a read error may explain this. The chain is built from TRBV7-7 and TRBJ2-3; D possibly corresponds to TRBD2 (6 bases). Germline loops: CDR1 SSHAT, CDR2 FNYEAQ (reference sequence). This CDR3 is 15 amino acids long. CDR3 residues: CASSLGGDEADTQYF. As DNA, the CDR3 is TGTGCTAGCAGCTTGGGGGGAGATGAGGCAGATACGCAGTATTTT.

The CDR3 loop is CASSARLAGGDTQYF. CDR3 coding DNA: TGTGCCAGCAGCGCCCGACTAGCGGGAGGGGATACGCAGTATTTT. The chain couples TRBV11-2 to TRBJ2-3, with 14 bases matching TRBD2. CDR1 is SGHAT and CDR2 is FQNNGV in the germline V gene. The CDR3 loop spans 15 amino acids. After removal of 5 bases from V and 6 bases from J, the junction contained 4 bases not matched to a gene. Together with reference TRBV11-2 and TRBJ2-3, the CDR3 gives the full variable domain: EAGVAQSPRYKIIEKRQSVAFWCNPISGHATLYWYQQILGQGPKLLIQFQNNGVVDDSQLPKDRFSAERLKGVDSTLKIQPAKLEDSAVYLCASSARLAGGDTQYFGPGTRLTVL.

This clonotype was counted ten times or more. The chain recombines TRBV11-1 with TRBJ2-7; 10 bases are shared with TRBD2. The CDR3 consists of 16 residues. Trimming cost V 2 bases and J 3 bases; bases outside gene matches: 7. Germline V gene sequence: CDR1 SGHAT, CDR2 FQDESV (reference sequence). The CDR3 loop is CASSLRASGSHYEQYF. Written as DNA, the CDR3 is TGTGCCAGCAGCTTAAGGGCTAGCGGGAGCCACTACGAGCAGTACTTC.

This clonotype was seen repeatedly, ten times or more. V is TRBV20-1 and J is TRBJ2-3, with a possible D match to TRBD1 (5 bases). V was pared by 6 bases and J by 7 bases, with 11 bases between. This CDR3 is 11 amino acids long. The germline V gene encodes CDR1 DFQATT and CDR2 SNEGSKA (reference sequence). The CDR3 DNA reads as TGCAGTGCCCTGGGGCGTAATACGCAGTATTTT. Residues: CSALGRNTQYF.

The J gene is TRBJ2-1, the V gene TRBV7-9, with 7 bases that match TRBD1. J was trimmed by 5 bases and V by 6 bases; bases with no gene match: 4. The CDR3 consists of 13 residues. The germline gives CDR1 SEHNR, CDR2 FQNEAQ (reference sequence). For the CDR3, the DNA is TGTGCCAGCAGGTCCGGGACAGACAATGAGCAGTTCTTC. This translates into CASRSGTDNEQFF.

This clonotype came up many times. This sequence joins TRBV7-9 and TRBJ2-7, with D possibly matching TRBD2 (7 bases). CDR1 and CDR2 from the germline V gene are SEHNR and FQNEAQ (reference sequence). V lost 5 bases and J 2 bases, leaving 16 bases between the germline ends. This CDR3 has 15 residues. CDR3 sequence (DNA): TGTGCCAGCAGCCGGACGGGGGGCGGGACCTACGAGCAGTACTTC. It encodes CASSRTGGGTYEQYF.

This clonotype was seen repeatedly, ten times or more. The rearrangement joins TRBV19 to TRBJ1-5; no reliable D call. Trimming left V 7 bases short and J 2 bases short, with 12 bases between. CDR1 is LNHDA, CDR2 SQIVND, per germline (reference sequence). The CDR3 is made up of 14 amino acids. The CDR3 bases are TGTGCCAGTACGGGTCAGTCACGCAATCAGCCCCAGCATTTT. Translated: CASTGQSRNQPQHF.

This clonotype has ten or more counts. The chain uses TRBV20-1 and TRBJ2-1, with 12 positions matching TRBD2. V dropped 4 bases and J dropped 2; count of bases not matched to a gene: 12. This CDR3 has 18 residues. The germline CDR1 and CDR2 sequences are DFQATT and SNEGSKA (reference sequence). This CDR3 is CSATPRLAGDGTYNEQFF. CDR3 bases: TGCAGTGCTACCCCTCGACTAGCGGGAGATGGCACCTACAATGAGCAGTTCTTC.

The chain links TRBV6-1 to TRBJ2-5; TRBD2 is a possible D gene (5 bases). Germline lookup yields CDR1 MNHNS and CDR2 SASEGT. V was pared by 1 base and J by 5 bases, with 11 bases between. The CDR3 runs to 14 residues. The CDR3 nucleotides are TGTGCCAGCAGTGAAGGAGCTAGCTTCGAGACCCAGTACTTC. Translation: CASSEGASFETQYF.

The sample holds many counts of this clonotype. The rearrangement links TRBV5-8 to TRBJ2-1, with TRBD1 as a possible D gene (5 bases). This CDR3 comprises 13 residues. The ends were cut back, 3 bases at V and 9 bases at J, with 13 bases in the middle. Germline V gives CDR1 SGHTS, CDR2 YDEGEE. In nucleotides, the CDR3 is TGTGCCAGCAGCTCCCACAGGAATGGTGAGCAGTTCTTC. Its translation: CASSSHRNGEQFF.

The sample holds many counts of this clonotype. The CDR3 DNA reads as TGCAGTGCTAGAGCGGGAGCGACAGATACGCAGTATTTT. Its translation: CSARAGATDTQYF. V is TRBV20-1 and J is TRBJ2-3; D is possibly TRBD2 (6 bases). In germline, CDR1 is DFQATT, CDR2 SNEGSKA (reference sequence). The CDR3 spans 13 residues. V was cut by 1 base and J by 3 bases, with 8 bases left in between.

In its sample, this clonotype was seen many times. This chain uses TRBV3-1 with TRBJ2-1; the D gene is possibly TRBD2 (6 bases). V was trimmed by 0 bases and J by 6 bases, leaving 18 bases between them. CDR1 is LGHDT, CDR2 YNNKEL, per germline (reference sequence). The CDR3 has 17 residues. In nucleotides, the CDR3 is TGTGCCAGCAGCCAAGATCGGTTTAGCGGAAGCCTCAATGAGCAGTTCTTC. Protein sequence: CASSQDRFSGSLNEQFF.

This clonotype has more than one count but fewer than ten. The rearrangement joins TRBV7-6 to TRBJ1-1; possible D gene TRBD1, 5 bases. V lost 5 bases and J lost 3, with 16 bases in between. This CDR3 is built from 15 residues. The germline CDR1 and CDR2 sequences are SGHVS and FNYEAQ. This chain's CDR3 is CASSRFAGGDTEAFF. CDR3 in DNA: TGTGCCAGCAGCCGCTTCGCGGGAGGGGACACTGAAGCTTTCTTT.

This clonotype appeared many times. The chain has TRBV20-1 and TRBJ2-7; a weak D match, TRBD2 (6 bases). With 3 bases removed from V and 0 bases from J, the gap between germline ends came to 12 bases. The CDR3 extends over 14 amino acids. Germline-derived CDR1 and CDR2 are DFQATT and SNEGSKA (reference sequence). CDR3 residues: CSARTGDFSYEQYF. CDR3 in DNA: TGCAGTGCTAGGACGGGGGACTTCTCCTACGAGCAGTACTTC.

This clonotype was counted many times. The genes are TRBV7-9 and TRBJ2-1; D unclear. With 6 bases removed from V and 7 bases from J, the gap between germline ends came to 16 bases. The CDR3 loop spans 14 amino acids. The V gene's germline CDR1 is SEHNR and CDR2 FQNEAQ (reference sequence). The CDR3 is CASSLGPPRNEQFF. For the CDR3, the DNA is TGTGCCAGCAGTCTCGGTCCCCCGAGGAATGAGCAGTTCTTC.

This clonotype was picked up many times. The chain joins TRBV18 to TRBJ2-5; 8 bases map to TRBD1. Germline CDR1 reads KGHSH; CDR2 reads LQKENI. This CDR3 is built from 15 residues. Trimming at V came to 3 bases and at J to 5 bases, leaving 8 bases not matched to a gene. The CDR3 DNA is TGTGCCAGCTCACCGATTGACAGGGGAGGCGAGACCCAGTACTTC. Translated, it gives CASSPIDRGGETQYF.